The sequence of this T cell receptor (beta chain) was determined in a study of cytomegalovirus exposure and HLA in healthy donors. Study background: The study's early data release held some 85 million unique TCRs from HLA-typed donors. The study, taken as a whole, reports: Researchers catalogued 150 or so TCR beta chains as cytomegalovirus-associated. In a later analysis, HLA-C alleles had the fewest associated TCRs, DRB1 alleles the most.

PCR used 60 Vbeta primers and 13 Jbeta primers. TCRdb's copy holds only in-frame clones and misses some; the assay was immunoSEQ multiplex PCR. The sample includes 100,000 to 150,000 clones, over 70% of them seen just once. Trimming removed 3 bases at V and 2 bases at J, with 10 bases between. This CDR3 is built from 14 residues. Germline CDR1 SGHTA, CDR2 FQGNSA. On this clone: As yet, its antigen is unknown.

Sequencing was performed on PBMCs. The origin of this receptor is a woman aged 40 to 50 in good health and CMV-seropositive. The chain joins TRBV7-2 to TRBJ1-1; tentative D call: TRBD1 (6 bases). The CDR3 DNA reads TGTGCCAGCAGCTTTCAACAGGGAAACACTGAAGCTTTCTTT. Its protein product is CASSFQQGNTEAFF.